Given below is one T cell receptor (beta chain) in context. Its antigen is as yet unknown. The data stem from a study of cytomegalovirus exposure and HLA in healthy donors. For the study at large: Later, an analysis reported that the 120 or so validation repertoires had used the same platform as the 500 to 800 first-cohort repertoires.

Measured with immunoSEQ multiplex PCR; TCRdb has only the in-frame clones, and not every one. The sample yields some 170,000 clones, more than 75% seen once. The study's findings and limits: Investigators reported about 160 TCR beta chains as tied to cytomegalovirus.

The donors were part of the roughly 120-subject validation cohort, which stood apart from the approximately 700-subject first cohort. This CDR3 region has 16 residues. The germline gives CDR1 MGHRA, CDR2 YSYEKL. V was pared by 1 base and J by 2 bases, with 11 bases between. The V gene is TRBV4-1, the J gene TRBJ1-4, with D maybe TRBD1 (5 bases). Sequences were obtained from PBMCs. The TCR comes from a woman aged 30 to 39 in good health and CMV-seronegative. The CDR3 nucleotides read TGCGCCAGCAGCCAAGTCCCAGGGCCCACTAATGAAAAACTGTTTTTT. Translated, it gives CASSQVPGPTNEKLFF.